This T cell receptor (beta chain) was recorded in a study of control samples from healthy donors and cancer patients. From germline, CDR1 is LGHDT and CDR2 YNNKEL (reference sequence). The ends lost 2 bases at V and 4 bases at J; junction bases unmatched: 5. CDR3 length: 14 residues. Libraries were prepared by immunoSEQ multiplex PCR; TCRdb keeps only in-frame clonotypes and omits some of them. The sample shows about 83,000 clones, roughly 91% of them seen only once. The material sequenced was blood. The sequence came from a man in his fifties in good health. V gene TRBV3-1 (or the pseudogene TRBV3-2) combines with J gene TRBJ2-7; 7 bases align to TRBD1. This CDR3 reads CASSQRGQLYEQYF. In DNA form, the CDR3 reads TGTGCCAGCAGCCAAAGGGGACAGCTTTACGAGCAGTACTTC.